A selection of T cell receptor beta chains follows, all from one sample in a study of CD8 T cells in ankylosing spondylitis. TCRdb recomputed calls from the 5' RACE reads with MiXCR, one row per CDR3 protein. The table includes about 390,000 distinct CDR3 sequences, 20% to 25% detected once. Sequencing was performed on blood, either unsorted or a sorted T cell fraction (not recorded which). The receptors were gathered from a male donor with ankylosing spondylitis. The conserved cysteine and the conserved F or W are not part of the CDR3 here. The order of the fields is CDR3 length, J gene, V gene, CDR3 protein.

11 | TRBJ1-5 | TRBV29-1 | SVVMAAGQPQH
11 | TRBJ1-2 | TRBV4-3 | ASSQDGVGGYT
10 | TRBJ2-1 | TRBV7-9 | ASSFAGDEQF
13 | TRBJ2-3 | TRBV18 | ATTRGDQGRDTQY
11 | TRBJ2-1 | TRBV20-1 | SATSTGYNEQF
14 | TRBJ2-1 | TRBV15 | ATSRAGLSSYNEQF
13 | TRBJ1-2 | TRBV12-3/TRBV12-4 | ASSLEPWGGYGYT
18 | TRBJ1-5 | TRBV25-1 | ASSEYAVVRGTVLDQPQH
12 | TRBJ1-1 | TRBV4-1 | ASSRPFLNTEAF
10 | TRBJ2-5 | TRBV29-1 | SVVWIQETQY
14 | TRBJ1-3 | TRBV7-6 | ASSLAHRNSGNTIY
11 | TRBJ2-1 | TRBV11-2 | ASRMGGYNEQF